The 15 T cell receptor beta chains reported below all come from one sample, sequenced in a study of blood T cell repertoires in COVID-19. The protocol was immunoSEQ multiplex PCR, while the TCRdb copy is restricted to in-frame clones and leaves out a portion. The sample lists around 190,000 clones, 80% to 90% occurring once. The sequenced sample was peripheral blood. These receptors came from a woman between 40 and 55 years old with COVID-19, enrolled during active disease.

The chain employs TRBV29-1 and TRBJ1-1, with a possible D match to TRBD1 (5 bases). Germline V gives CDR1 SQVTM, CDR2 ANQGSEA. The CDR3 runs to 13 residues. V shed 5 bases and J shed 5 bases, with 15 bases lying between them. For the CDR3, the DNA is TGCAGCGTTAGCAGGGCGGTAGGGACTGAAGCTTTCTTT. Residues: CSVSRAVGTEAFF.

This chain connects TRBV7-9 to TRBJ2-7; possibly TRBD2 for D (5 bases). CDR1 is SEHNR and CDR2 is FQNEAQ in the germline V gene (reference sequence). V lost 4 bases to trimming and J lost 4 bases, with 8 bases between them. The CDR3 is made up of 12 amino acids. In DNA form, the CDR3 reads TGTGCCAGCAGCTCTCGGGATTACGAGCAGTACTTC. Protein sequence: CASSSRDYEQYF.

This clone was seen a few times. The chain joins TRBV16 to TRBJ2-7, with a tentative D call TRBD2 (6 bases). Germline V gene sequence: CDR1 KGHSY, CDR2 FQNENV. The CDR3 loop spans 14 amino acids. V was clipped by 6 bases and J by 4 bases, with 16 bases between them. CDR3 sequence: CASSYYGTAYEQYF. The CDR3 DNA reads TGTGCCAGCAGTTACTACGGGACTGCATACGAGCAGTACTTC.

V gene TRBV9 combines with J gene TRBJ2-1, with 10 bases aligning to TRBD2. Germline V gene sequence: CDR1 SGDLS, CDR2 YYNGEE. With 0 bases clipped from V and 12 bases from J, the junction kept 12 bases outside the gene matches. The length of the CDR3 is 16 residues. The CDR3 reads CASSVASGGIGVGQFF. The CDR3 DNA sequence: TGTGCCAGCAGCGTAGCTAGCGGGGGTATAGGTGTTGGGCAGTTCTTC.

The count of this clone is one. This rearrangement joins TRBV18 to TRBJ2-3, with D tentatively TRBD2 (5 bases). This CDR3 comprises 17 residues. Germline V lookup: CDR1 KGHSH, CDR2 LQKENI. Trimming cost V 4 bases and J 0 bases, with 17 bases left between them. The CDR3 loop is CASSRGIGVGSTDTQYF. Here the CDR3 DNA reads TGTGCCAGCTCACGAGGGATCGGGGTTGGTAGCACAGATACGCAGTATTTT.

The chain's CDR3 is CASSKDRDTEAFF. CDR3 in DNA: TGTGCCAGCAGCAAAGACAGGGACACTGAAGCTTTCTTT. The chain has TRBV7-8 and TRBJ1-1, with 7 bases matching TRBD1. After removal of 5 bases from V and 3 bases from J, the junction contained 3 bases not matched to a gene. The germline CDR1 and CDR2 sequences are SGHVS and FQNEAQ. The CDR3 extends over 13 amino acids.

This chain links TRBV15 with TRBJ2-1; maybe TRBD2 (5 bases). The CDR3 totals 14 residues. Germline V CDR1 and CDR2: LNHNV, YYDKDF (reference sequence). With 2 bases removed from V and 8 bases from J, the gap between germline ends came to 13 bases. The DNA of the CDR3 is TGTGCCACCAGCAGACGGCTAGCTGGGGATGAGCAGTTCTTC. It yields the protein CATSRRLAGDEQFF.

The chain joins TRBV5-4 to TRBJ2-5, with D perhaps TRBD2 (6 bases). The length of the CDR3 is 13 residues. Per the germline V gene, CDR1 is SGHNT and CDR2 is YYREEE (reference sequence). Trimming took off 4 bases at V and 4 bases at J, with 11 bases between the two ends. In nucleotides, the CDR3 is TGTGCCAGCAGCCTGGGAGGAGGAGAGACCCAGTACTTC. As protein: CASSLGGGETQYF.

V usage is TRBV3-1 (or the pseudogene TRBV3-2) and J usage is TRBJ2-7, with 9 bases identical to TRBD2. V gave up 3 bases and J gave up 2 bases; unmatched junction bases: 5. CDR1 is LGHDT, CDR2 YNNKEL, per germline (reference sequence). CDR3 size: 15 residues. CDR3 sequence: CASSHSAGGAYEQYF. CDR3 sequence (DNA): TGTGCCAGCAGCCACTCAGCGGGAGGCGCCTACGAGCAGTACTTC.

This clone was observed once. The rearrangement links TRBV18 to TRBJ2-1; tentative D call: TRBD1 (7 bases). CDR3 size: 14 residues. Trimming shortened V by 3 bases and J by 5 bases, and 11 bases separated the two germline ends. The germline V gene encodes CDR1 KGHSH and CDR2 LQKENI. CDR3 region: CASSPQGGDNEQFF. The CDR3 DNA sequence: TGTGCCAGCTCACCCCAGGGGGGAGACAATGAGCAGTTCTTC.

The genes are TRBV28 and TRBJ1-6, with D possibly TRBD1 on 5 matching bases. CDR3 length equals 16 residues. In germline, CDR1 is MDHEN, CDR2 SYDVKM. Trimming stripped 8 bases from V and 9 bases from J, with 23 bases between. CDR3 region: CASWGRADYSSSPLHF. In DNA form, the CDR3 reads TGTGCCAGCTGGGGCAGGGCGGATTATAGCAGTTCACCCCTCCACTTT.

The genes are TRBV7-8 and TRBJ1-2; 10 nucleotides agree with TRBD1. Germline V CDR1 and CDR2: SGHVS, FQNEAQ. The CDR3 is 17 residues long. The junction had 16 bases not matched to a gene; V was cut back by 4 bases and J by 8 bases. In DNA form, the CDR3 reads TGTGCCAGCAGCTCACTGGAGAAAACCGGGACAGGGGACGGCTACACCTTC. It codes for CASSSLEKTGTGDGYTF. Variable domain in full (rest from reference TRBV7-8 and TRBJ1-2): GAGVSQSPRYKVAKRGQDVALRCDPISGHVSLFWYQQALGQGPEFLTYFQNEAQLDKSGLPSDRFFAERPEGSVSTLKIQRTQQEDSAVYLCASSSLEKTGTGDGYTFGSGTRLTVV.

This chain links TRBV6-5 with TRBJ2-5; 7 positions match TRBD2. The CDR3 is 15 residues long. The germline gives CDR1 MNHEY, CDR2 SVGAGI. The ends lost 5 bases at V and 1 base at J; junction bases unmatched: 7. The chain's CDR3 is CASSHTGTTQETQYF. CDR3 sequence (DNA): TGTGCCAGCAGTCACACCGGGACTACCCAAGAGACCCAGTACTTC.

This clone was seen more than once but under ten times. The chain is built from TRBV2 and TRBJ1-5, with TRBD1 matching 7 bases. The CDR3 length is 14 residues. CDR1 is SNHLY, CDR2 FYNNEI, per germline. The V gene end was trimmed by 6 bases and the J gene end by 3 bases; junction bases not matched to a gene: 5. The CDR3 spells CASRQQGINQPQHF. The CDR3 DNA follows: TGTGCCAGCAGACAACAGGGGATCAATCAGCCCCAGCATTTT.

Only a few counts were recorded for this clone. Distinct nucleotide sequences in the sample also encode this CDR3. The CDR3 loop is CASSFVAGTDTQYF. The CDR3 DNA reads as TGTGCCAGCAGTTTTGTCGCGGGCACAGATACGCAGTATTTT. The chain recombines TRBV28 with TRBJ2-3; D unclear. CDR1 and CDR2 (germline): MDHEN, SYDVKM. This CDR3 spans 14 amino acids. V was cut by 3 bases and J by 1 base, with 8 bases left in between.